These 19 T cell receptor beta chains originate from one sample sequenced in a study of cytomegalovirus exposure and HLA in healthy donors. Libraries were prepared by immunoSEQ multiplex PCR; TCRdb keeps only in-frame clonotypes and omits some of them. The sample has just over 80,000 clones, 95% to 97% seen once. The material sequenced was PBMCs. All receptors come from a woman aged 18-29 years in good health and CMV-seronegative.

The chain recombines TRBV4-1 with TRBJ1-5; 8 bases are a match to TRBD1. Per the germline V gene, CDR1 is MGHRA and CDR2 is YSYEKL. The CDR3 consists of 15 residues. The V gene end was trimmed by 1 base and the J gene end by 10 bases; junction bases not matched to a gene: 9. CDR3 coding DNA: TGCGCCAGCAGCCAAGCGGACAGGGAAGGGGACCCCCAGCATTTT. Translation: CASSQADREGDPQHF.

This chain joins TRBV4-1 and TRBJ1-2; D may be TRBD1 (5 bases). In germline, CDR1 is MGHRA, CDR2 YSYEKL. The ends were cut back, 0 bases at V and 4 bases at J, with 18 bases in the middle. The CDR3 extends over 17 amino acids. The DNA of the CDR3 is TGCGCCAGCAGCCAAGATATGCGGGGGACCCTAATCTATGGCTACACCTTC. Its protein is CASSQDMRGTLIYGYTF.

The chain couples TRBV9 to TRBJ2-7; 7 bases line up with TRBD1. This CDR3 spans 14 amino acids. The germline V gene encodes CDR1 SGDLS and CDR2 YYNGEE. V lost 4 bases to trimming and J lost 2 bases; unmatched junction nucleotides: 6. CDR3 bases: TGTGCCAGCAGCTTCGGACAGGCGACCTACGAGCAGTACTTC. Translation gives CASSFGQATYEQYF.

The V call is TRBV21-1, the J call TRBJ1-2; the table calls TRBD1, which could not be checked here. TRBV21-1 counts as a pseudogene. This CDR3 contains 15 residues. CDR3 protein: CASSLPGGADYGYTF. CDR3 nucleotides: TGTGCCAGCAGCCTCCCAGGGGGCGCAGACTATGGCTACACCTTC.

This clone was observed a single time. The gene calls are TRBV7-2 and TRBJ2-1, with a possible D match to TRBD2 (5 bases). The germline gives CDR1 SGHTA, CDR2 FQGNSA. The CDR3 sequence is 14 residues long. V gave up 1 base and J gave up 6 bases, with 10 bases separating them. Here the CDR3 DNA reads TGTGCCAGCAGCTTAGGCGGGCTGGGCAATGAGCAGTTCTTC. Residues: CASSLGGLGNEQFF.

The chain couples TRBV6-5 to TRBJ2-7, with 8 bases fitting TRBD1. The germline gives CDR1 MNHEY, CDR2 SVGAGI. V lost 7 bases, J lost 3 bases, and 8 bases stayed unmatched. CDR3 length: 14 amino acids. The CDR3 protein is CASTRQGSDYEQYF. CDR3 sequence (DNA): TGTGCCAGCACCCGACAGGGGTCGGACTACGAGCAGTACTTC.

This sequence joins TRBV27 and TRBJ1-2, with TRBD1 as a possible D gene (6 bases). Germline V CDR1 and CDR2: MNHEY, SMNVEV (reference sequence). Trimming pared 5 bases from V and 7 bases from J, leaving 20 bases between. The CDR3 consists of 15 residues. CDR3 coding DNA: TGTGCCAGCAGTGCCGCCATAAGGACAGCAGCTGGCTACACCTTC. This codes for CASSAAIRTAAGYTF.

The chain carries TRBV7-6 and TRBJ2-7; tentatively, D is TRBD2 (6 bases). The length of the CDR3 is 15 residues. The V and J ends lost 5 bases and 1 base respectively, with 15 bases between them. The V gene's germline CDR1 is SGHVS and CDR2 FNYEAQ. The CDR3 region has the DNA TGTGCCAGCAGCCCCCAGGGAGCGGGTTCCTACGAGCAGTACTTC. Translation gives CASSPQGAGSYEQYF.

The V call is TRBV6-5, the J call TRBJ2-5, with D unresolved. Trimming took 6 bases from V and 2 from J, leaving 13 bases between them. The length of the CDR3 is 14 residues. The germline gives CDR1 MNHEY, CDR2 SVGAGI. Written as DNA, the CDR3 is TGTGCCAGCAGGGCGGCAGAGAGACAAGAGACCCAGTACTTC. As protein: CASRAAERQETQYF.

The rearrangement uses TRBV11-2 and TRBJ2-7; perhaps TRBD1 as D (7 bases). CDR3 length equals 15 residues. Trimming removed 1 base from V and 6 bases from J, with 16 bases in between. Germline CDR1 is SGHAT and CDR2 is FQNNGV. CDR3 nucleotide sequence: TGTGCCAGCAGCTTAGCCAACCCAGGGGGGTCCGAGCAGTACTTC. Amino acid sequence: CASSLANPGGSEQYF.

The CDR3 region is CASSFQGASEKLFF. The CDR3 DNA reads TGCGCCAGCAGCTTTCAGGGGGCGAGCGAAAAACTGTTTTTT. This chain connects TRBV5-1 to TRBJ1-4; 8 bases fit TRBD1. Germline CDR1 SGHRS, CDR2 YFSETQ. The CDR3 has 14 residues. Trimming removed 2 bases from V and 8 bases from J; junction bases left unmatched: 5.

The chain couples TRBV25-1 to TRBJ2-7, with D unresolved. Germline V gene sequence: CDR1 MGHDK, CDR2 SYGVNS. The V end lost 6 bases, the J end lost 5 bases, and 8 bases lay between the germline ends. The CDR3 extends over 11 amino acids. DNA for the CDR3: TGTGCCAGCAGGTCGGAGAACGAGCAGTACTTC. Its protein product is CASRSENEQYF.

The genes are TRBV19 and TRBJ2-1; 11 nucleotides align to TRBD2. The CDR3 extends over 17 amino acids. From germline, CDR1 is LNHDA and CDR2 SQIVND (reference sequence). V gave up 4 bases and J gave up 0 bases; unmatched junction bases: 5. CDR3 sequence reads: CASSRLAGYSSYNEQFF. The CDR3 nucleotides are TGTGCCAGTAGTAGACTAGCGGGATATAGCTCCTACAATGAGCAGTTCTTC. Variable domain in full (rest from reference TRBV19 and TRBJ2-1): DGGITQSPKYLFRKEGQNVTLSCEQNLNHDAMYWYRQDPGQGLRLIYYSQIVNDFQKGDIAEGYSVSREKKESFPLTVTSAQKNPTAFYLCASSRLAGYSSYNEQFFGPGTRLTVL.

This clone was detected only a few times. The CDR3 bases are TGTGCCAGCAGTCCGGCTGGAGGGAGCTGGGGCAATGAGCAGTTCTTC. Translating it yields CASSPAGGSWGNEQFF. J is TRBJ2-1 and V is TRBV28, with a possible D match to TRBD2 (6 bases). Germline CDR1 MDHEN, CDR2 SYDVKM. The CDR3 is 16 amino acids. The V end was cut by 5 bases, the J end by 6 bases, with 20 bases between.

The chain has TRBV2 and TRBJ1-2; no definite D call. The CDR3 is 14 residues long. CDR1 and CDR2 from the germline V gene are SNHLY and FYNNEI. V was trimmed by 4 bases and J by 2 bases, leaving 11 bases between them. The CDR3 DNA is TGTGCCAGCAGTGCTTTCTACAGAAACTATGGCTACACCTTC. This codes for CASSAFYRNYGYTF.

DNA for the CDR3: TGTGCCAGCAGCGCCGCCGGGACAGGGCCCGACGAGCAGTACTTC. Amino acid sequence: CASSAAGTGPDEQYF. The chain joins TRBV9 to TRBJ2-7; 9 positions agree with TRBD1. V shed 3 bases and J 5 bases; nucleotides not matched to a gene: 9. CDR1 is SGDLS and CDR2 is YYNGEE in the germline V gene. This CDR3 comprises 15 residues.

The chain's CDR3 is CAIRDPGHFTEAFF. CDR3 DNA: TGTGCCATCAGGGATCCGGGACACTTCACTGAAGCTTTCTTT. The chain recombines TRBV10-3 with TRBJ1-1; tentative D call: TRBD1 (6 bases). V was shortened by 6 bases and J by 4 bases, with 15 bases between the two germline ends. This CDR3 has 14 amino acids. CDR1 and CDR2 from the germline V gene are ENHRY and SYGVKD.

This clone was seen only once. V is TRBV5-1 and J is TRBJ2-3; tentative D call: TRBD2 (6 bases). Trimming shortened V by 7 bases and J by 2 bases, and 14 bases separated the two germline ends. Germline-derived CDR1 and CDR2 are SGHRS and YFSETQ. This CDR3 has 14 residues. The CDR3, as DNA: TGCGCCAGCGCGACCGGGCGGGACACAGATACGCAGTATTTT. As protein: CASATGRDTDTQYF.

The chain carries TRBV11-2 and TRBJ2-7; 8 nucleotides align to TRBD1. Germline trimming cut 4 bases from V and 0 bases from J; bases unmatched to any gene: 8. Germline CDR1 reads SGHAT; CDR2 reads FQNNGV. CDR3 length: 16 amino acids. The CDR3 nucleotides read TGTGCCAGCAGCTCCGGGGGACAGGTGCGCTCCTACGAGCAGTACTTC. It is translated as CASSSGGQVRSYEQYF.